The entry that follows covers one T cell receptor (beta chain) sequence. This specimen comes from a study of blood T cell repertoires in COVID-19. Sequenced by immunoSEQ multiplex PCR; TCRdb stores in-frame clones only, minus some. Among under 150,000 clones listed, 75% to 90% were seen once. The CDR3 length is 15 residues. Germline V gives CDR1 SGHVS, CDR2 FQNEAQ. J gave up 6 bases and V 2 bases, and 8 bases lay outside the gene matches. Cohorts were assigned according to the clinical history that participants reported. Sequenced input: PBMCs or T cells enriched from blood (not recorded which). The receptor comes from a man aged 25 to 45 who had recovered from COVID-19. V gene TRBV7-8 combines with J gene TRBJ1-2; 8 bases match TRBD1. The CDR3 DNA reads as TGTGCCAGCAGCTTACCTGTGACAGGGGATGATGGCTACACCTTC. Protein sequence: CASSLPVTGDDGYTF.